These 21 T cell receptor beta chains were sequenced from one sample in a study of T cell changes during pregnancy in multiple sclerosis. Data came from immunoSEQ multiplex PCR; TCRdb stores just in-frame clones and leaves some out. The sample has 80,000 to 100,000 clones, 91% seen once; the top ten hold more than 1.5%. This specimen was peripheral blood, taken after pregnancy. These receptors were obtained from a female donor in good health, enrolled as a control in a pregnancy study.

V gene TRBV19 combines with J gene TRBJ2-2; D not resolved. CDR1 is LNHDA, CDR2 SQIVND, per germline (reference sequence). Trimming cost V 3 bases and J 5 bases, with 7 bases left between them. The length of the CDR3 is 13 residues. The CDR3 sequence is CASSIGLTGELFF. CDR3 DNA: TGTGCCAGTAGTATCGGTTTGACCGGGGAGCTGTTTTTT.

The chain employs TRBV28 and TRBJ2-2; D unresolved. Germline lookup yields CDR1 MDHEN and CDR2 SYDVKM. V shed 3 bases and J shed 4 bases, with 3 bases lying between them. The CDR3 is 12 residues long. CDR3 DNA: TGTGCCAGCAGTTTTAGCACCGGGGAGCTGTTTTTT. This codes for CASSFSTGELFF.

The chain uses TRBV5-1 and TRBJ2-4; 9 bases line up with TRBD1. The CDR3 is 17 amino acids. Germline V gene lookup returns CDR1 SGHRS and CDR2 YFSETQ. V was clipped by 3 bases and J by 2 bases; unmatched bases: 9. CDR3 in amino acids: CASSSTGGLPPKNIQYF. CDR3 DNA: TGCGCCAGCAGCTCGACAGGGGGACTTCCTCCCAAAAACATTCAGTACTTC. Supplemented by reference TRBV5-1 and TRBJ2-4, the full variable domain reads KAGVTQTPRYLIKTRGQQVTLSCSPISGHRSVSWYQQTPGQGLQFLFEYFSETQRNKGNFPGRFSGRQFSNSRSEMNVSTLELGDSALYLCASSSTGGLPPKNIQYFGAGTRLSVL.

The chain uses TRBV7-8 and TRBJ1-1; TRBD1 is a possible D gene (5 bases). In germline, CDR1 is SGHVS, CDR2 FQNEAQ. V lost 5 bases to trimming and J lost 4 bases, with 14 bases between them. The CDR3 is made up of 14 amino acids. CDR3 DNA sequence: TGTGCCAGCAGCCCCAGCGGGGGTCGCACTGAAGCTTTCTTT. Translating it yields CASSPSGGRTEAFF.

This sequence joins TRBV13 and TRBJ1-1; 7 bases match TRBD1. The junction had 9 bases not matched to a gene; V was cut back by 5 bases and J by 6 bases. Germline V gene data show CDR1 as PRHDT and CDR2 as FYEKMQ (reference sequence). CDR3 length: 14 amino acids. CDR3 coding DNA: TGTGCCAGCAGCCTACGACAGGGTCGACCTGAAGCTTTCTTT. This encodes CASSLRQGRPEAFF.

This chain links TRBV5-1 with TRBJ1-1; TRBD1 matches 7 bases. In germline, CDR1 is SGHRS, CDR2 YFSETQ. V was clipped by 3 bases and J by 7 bases; unmatched bases: 6. This CDR3 comprises 13 residues. Here the CDR3 reads CASSSETGREAFF. For the CDR3, the DNA is TGCGCCAGCAGCTCGGAGACAGGGCGTGAAGCTTTCTTT.

The genes are TRBV7-3 and TRBJ2-2; 7 nucleotides agree with TRBD1. The length of the CDR3 is 14 residues. Germline loops: CDR1 SGHTA, CDR2 FQGTGA. Unmatched junction bases numbered 6, after V lost 5 bases and J lost 6 bases. The CDR3: CASSLGQRAGELFF. DNA for the CDR3: TGTGCCAGCAGCCTGGGACAGAGGGCCGGGGAGCTGTTTTTT.

This chain connects TRBV28 to TRBJ2-7; D not resolved. The germline CDR1 and CDR2 sequences are MDHEN and SYDVKM. V dropped 6 bases and J dropped 3 bases, with 6 bases sitting between them. The CDR3 runs to 11 residues. CDR3 loop: CASRTYYEQYF. As DNA, the CDR3 is TGTGCCAGCAGAACTTACTACGAGCAGTACTTC.

The chain joins TRBV29-1 to TRBJ2-7, with D possibly TRBD1 on 6 matching bases. This CDR3 region has 11 residues. V was pared by 2 bases and J by 6 bases, with 8 bases between. The V gene's germline CDR1 is SQVTM and CDR2 ANQGSEA. CDR3 protein: CSVETGSEQYF. CDR3 DNA sequence: TGCAGCGTTGAAACAGGGAGCGAGCAGTACTTC.

CDR3 amino acids: CASSPGQGRGNTIYF. The DNA for the CDR3 is TGTGCCAGCAGCCCGGGACAGGGGAGAGGAAACACCATATATTTT. The J gene is TRBJ1-3, the V gene TRBV7-2; TRBD1 agrees at 10 bases. CDR1 and CDR2 (germline): SGHTA, FQGNSA. V was clipped by 5 bases and J by 4 bases; unmatched bases: 5. There are 15 residues in the CDR3.

The chain has TRBV27 and TRBJ2-1; TRBD2 agrees at 13 bases. After removal of 7 bases from V and 5 bases from J, the junction contained 5 bases not matched to a gene. Germline V gene lookup returns CDR1 MNHEY and CDR2 SMNVEV (reference sequence). This CDR3 has 15 amino acids. The CDR3 bases are TGTGCCAGCATGACTAGCGGGGGGTTCCACAATGAGCAGTTCTTC. This gives the protein CASMTSGGFHNEQFF.

This chain joins TRBV28 and TRBJ1-2, with 8 nucleotides matching TRBD1. CDR1 MDHEN and CDR2 SYDVKM come from the germline V gene. This CDR3 has 13 amino acids. Germline trimming cut 8 bases from V and 6 bases from J; bases unmatched to any gene: 8. This chain's CDR3 is CASYMDRVHGYTF. The CDR3 region has the DNA TGTGCCAGCTATATGGACAGGGTCCATGGCTACACCTTC.

In DNA form, the CDR3 reads TGTGCCATCAGTGCGGCGGGGCGATTCGACGAGCAGTACTTC. Its translation: CAISAAGRFDEQYF. The chain links TRBV10-3 to TRBJ2-7; D might be TRBD2 (6 bases). Germline assignment: CDR1 ENHRY and CDR2 SYGVKD. The V gene lost 4 bases and the J gene lost 5 bases, with 15 bases spanning the gap. This CDR3 comprises 14 residues.

The rearrangement uses TRBV4-1 and TRBJ1-4; maybe TRBD1 (5 bases). The CDR3 extends over 16 amino acids. V gave up 0 bases and J gave up 6 bases, with 14 bases separating them. Per germline, CDR1 MGHRA and CDR2 YSYEKL. CDR3: CASSQDRRGVYEKLFF. Here the CDR3 DNA reads TGCGCCAGCAGCCAAGATCGAAGGGGTGTTTATGAAAAACTGTTTTTT.

V is TRBV2 and J is TRBJ2-7; 7 positions agree with TRBD2. Germline CDR1 and CDR2: SNHLY and FYNNEI. J was trimmed by 3 bases and V by 7 bases; bases with no gene match: 6. There are 13 residues in the CDR3. The CDR3 region is CASTAGTHYEQYF. The CDR3, as DNA: TGTGCCAGCACAGCGGGAACCCACTACGAGCAGTACTTC. Together with reference TRBV2 and TRBJ2-7, the CDR3 gives the full variable domain: EPEVTQTPSHQVTQMGQEVILRCVPISNHLYFYWYRQILGQKVEFLVSFYNNEISEKSEIFDDQFSVERPDGSNFTLKIRSTKLEDSAMYFCASTAGTHYEQYFGPGTRLTVT.

This rearrangement joins TRBV18 to TRBJ2-1; 7 positions match TRBD2. Germline V gene lookup returns CDR1 KGHSH and CDR2 LQKENI. Germline trimming cut 0 bases from V and 2 bases from J; bases unmatched to any gene: 1. There are 15 residues in the CDR3. The CDR3 DNA sequence: TGTGCCAGCTCACCACCGGGGGGGACCTACAATGAGCAGTTCTTC. Protein: CASSPPGGTYNEQFF.

V is TRBV5-1 and J is TRBJ2-1; D gene uncertain. CDR1 is SGHRS and CDR2 is YFSETQ in the germline V gene. The CDR3 length is 12 residues. Trimming removed 1 base from V and 9 bases from J, with 8 bases in between. The CDR3 region is CASSLLSSEQFF. The DNA for the CDR3 is TGCGCCAGCAGCTTGTTAAGTAGTGAGCAGTTCTTC.

This chain links TRBV9 with TRBJ1-6; possible D gene TRBD1, 5 bases. The CDR3 consists of 13 residues. From germline, CDR1 is SGDLS and CDR2 YYNGEE. Between the trimmed V and J ends, which lost 4 bases and 9 bases, there was a span of 11 bases. The DNA of the CDR3 is TGTGCCAGCAGCCGCAGGGAGGGTTCACCCCTCCACTTT. Its translation is CASSRREGSPLHF.

This chain connects TRBV5-5 to TRBJ1-5, with 9 bases fitting TRBD1. Trimming cost V 6 bases and J 7 bases; bases outside gene matches: 8. This CDR3 is 14 amino acids long. From germline, CDR1 is SGHKS and CDR2 YYEKEE (reference sequence). CDR3 bases: TGTGCCAGCACCACGGGACAGGGCGACCAGCCCCAGCATTTT. It translates to CASTTGQGDQPQHF.

This clone was seen just once. This rearrangement joins TRBV7-3 to TRBJ2-1, with 14 bases lining up with TRBD2. The CDR3 is 15 amino acids. Losses at the gene ends were 3 bases for V and 9 bases for J; bases not matched to a gene: 4. Germline assignment: CDR1 SGHTA and CDR2 FQGTGA. The CDR3 region is CASSLTSGGGSEQFF. As DNA, the CDR3 is TGTGCCAGCAGCTTGACTAGCGGGGGGGGGAGTGAGCAGTTCTTC.

The CDR3 region is CASSPPGTGDGAFF. The CDR3 DNA reads as TGTGCCAGCAGCCCCCCGGGGACAGGGGACGGAGCTTTCTTT. V is TRBV7-9 and J is TRBJ1-1, with 10 nucleotides matching TRBD1. The CDR3 totals 14 residues. V shed 5 bases, J shed 10 bases, and the junction held 10 bases outside the gene matches. The germline V gene encodes CDR1 SEHNR and CDR2 FQNEAQ (reference sequence).